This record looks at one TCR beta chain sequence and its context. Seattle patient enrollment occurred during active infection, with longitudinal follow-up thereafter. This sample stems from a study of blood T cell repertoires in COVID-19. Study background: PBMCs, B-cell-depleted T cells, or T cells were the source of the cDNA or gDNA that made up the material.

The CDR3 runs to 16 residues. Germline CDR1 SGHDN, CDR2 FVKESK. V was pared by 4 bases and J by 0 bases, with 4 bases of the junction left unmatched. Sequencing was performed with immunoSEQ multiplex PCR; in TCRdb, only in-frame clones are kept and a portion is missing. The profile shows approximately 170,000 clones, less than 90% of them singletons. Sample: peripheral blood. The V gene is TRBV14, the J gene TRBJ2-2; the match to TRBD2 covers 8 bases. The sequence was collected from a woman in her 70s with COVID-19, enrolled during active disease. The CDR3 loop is CASSRGGLANTGELFF. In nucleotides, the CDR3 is TGTGCCAGCAGCCGGGGGGGACTAGCGAACACCGGGGAGCTGTTTTTT.